The 11 T cell receptor beta chains presented below share a single source sample, sequenced in a study of blood T cell repertoires in COVID-19 (dated by TCRdb to 2020 to 2021). The library was produced with the immunoSEQ multiplex PCR assay. Imported from immuneACCESS, the table was reduced by TCRdb to in-frame sequences with V and J called. These copies leave out some clones; in studies compared against another copy, an unresolved V gene accounts for under half, and the cause of the remainder is not known. This sample gives over 100,000 clones in total; roughly four fifths of them show up just once. The ten largest make up 8.5% to 10% of the sample. The sequencing sample was made of peripheral blood. These receptors were collected from a man aged 40-49 years with active or convalescent COVID-19.

J is TRBJ2-1 and V is TRBV6-6; no clear D gene. The V gene's germline CDR1 is MNHNY and CDR2 SVGAGI (reference sequence). V dropped 2 bases and J dropped 9 bases, with 5 bases sitting between them. This CDR3 comprises 11 residues. In DNA, the CDR3 is TGTGCCAGCAGTTACCGGTCTGAGCAGTTCTTC. Translated, it gives CASSYRSEQFF.

The gene calls are TRBV9 and TRBJ1-3, with D perhaps TRBD1 (6 bases). The CDR3 spans 15 residues. Germline loops: CDR1 SGDLS, CDR2 YYNGEE. V was trimmed by 3 bases and J by 2 bases, leaving 12 bases between them. This chain's CDR3 is CASSADRWTGNTIYF. The CDR3 DNA reads TGTGCCAGCAGCGCCGACAGGTGGACTGGAAACACCATATATTTT.

The V call is TRBV7-3, the J call TRBJ2-7; 9 bases line up with TRBD2. J lost 0 bases, V lost 5 bases, and 8 bases had no gene match. CDR3 length: 16 amino acids. Germline V gives CDR1 SGHTA, CDR2 FQGTGA. The CDR3 DNA reads as TGTGCCAGCAGCCCTGGCGGGGGGGCCCTCTCCTACGAGCAGTACTTC. It yields the protein CASSPGGGALSYEQYF.

V is TRBV6-6 and J is TRBJ2-2; TRBD1 matches 9 bases. CDR3 length equals 15 residues. The germline V gene encodes CDR1 MNHNY and CDR2 SVGAGI (reference sequence). Trimming cost V 6 bases and J 1 base; bases outside gene matches: 3. This CDR3 is CASRSGQGNTGELFF. The CDR3 DNA sequence: TGTGCCAGCAGGTCGGGACAGGGGAACACCGGGGAGCTGTTTTTT.

This clone was recorded once. The chain has TRBV4-1 and TRBJ1-2; D is undetermined. The length of the CDR3 is 15 residues. Germline CDR1 and CDR2: MGHRA and YSYEKL. V dropped 0 bases and J dropped 4 bases, with 12 bases sitting between them. The CDR3 DNA follows: TGCGCCAGCAGCCAAGAGGGAGGAGGAGGCTATGGCTACACCTTC. Its protein product is CASSQEGGGGYGYTF.

The CDR3 coding sequence is TGTGCCAGCAGCGTTGGGACTACCCCCGGAGATACGCAGTATTTT. This encodes CASSVGTTPGDTQYF. This chain joins TRBV9 and TRBJ2-3, with 7 nucleotides matching TRBD2. Germline CDR1 and CDR2: SGDLS and YYNGEE. Losses at the gene ends were 2 bases for V and 5 bases for J; bases not matched to a gene: 8. This CDR3 has 15 residues.

This chain links TRBV6-5 with TRBJ2-5, with unresolved D. CDR1 MNHEY and CDR2 SVGAGI come from the germline V gene. This CDR3 comprises 14 residues. V lost 1 base to trimming and J lost 2 bases, with 8 bases between them. CDR3 loop: CASSYWQSQETQYF. The CDR3 nucleotides are TGTGCCAGCAGTTACTGGCAGTCACAAGAGACCCAGTACTTC.

This chain connects TRBV6-6 to TRBJ2-7; 11 nucleotides align to TRBD1. Germline CDR1 is MNHNY and CDR2 is SVGAGI (reference sequence). V lost 5 bases to trimming and J lost 4 bases; unmatched junction nucleotides: 7. The CDR3 loop spans 15 amino acids. CDR3 in DNA: TGTGCCAGCAGTGCACCGGGACAGGGGGATTACGAGCAGTACTTC. It translates to CASSAPGQGDYEQYF.

J is TRBJ1-1 and V is TRBV11-1; D uncertain. Trimming removed 3 bases at V and 8 bases at J, with 19 bases between. The CDR3 loop spans 15 amino acids. Looked up from germline, CDR1 is SGHAT and CDR2 is FQDESV (reference sequence). CDR3 DNA sequence: TGTGCCAGCAGCTTGCTGCCAGGAGTAGAGGGAGAAGCTTTCTTT. Its protein is CASSLLPGVEGEAFF. Full variable domain (outside the CDR3, taken from reference TRBV11-1 and TRBJ1-1): EAEVAQSPRYKITEKSQAVAFWCDPISGHATLYWYRQILGQGPELLVQFQDESVVDDSQLPKDRFSAERLKGVDSTLKIQPAELGDSAMYLCASSLLPGVEGEAFFGQGTRLTVV.

The CDR3 reads CSVVDSGGTQETQYF. Here the CDR3 DNA reads TGCAGCGTTGTGGACAGCGGGGGAACCCAAGAGACCCAGTACTTC. The gene calls are TRBV29-1 and TRBJ2-5, with TRBD2 matching over 8 bases. Germline V gene sequence: CDR1 SQVTM, CDR2 ANQGSEA. This CDR3 is built from 15 residues. The ends lost 4 bases at V and 1 base at J; junction bases unmatched: 8. The complete variable domain, with remaining parts taken from reference TRBV29-1 and TRBJ2-5, reads SAVISQKPSRDICQRGTSLTIQCQVDSQVTMMFWYRQQPGQSLTLIATANQGSEATYESGFVIDKFPISRPNLTFSTLTVSNMSPEDSSIYLCSVVDSGGTQETQYFGPGTRLLVL.

The chain employs TRBV4-1 and TRBJ1-1; D perhaps matches TRBD1 (6 bases). The CDR3 consists of 16 residues. CDR1 is MGHRA and CDR2 is YSYEKL in the germline V gene. Between the trimmed V and J ends, which lost 0 bases and 0 bases, there was a span of 11 bases. The CDR3 nucleotides read TGCGCCAGCAGCCAAGATCCGGGACATCTGAACACTGAAGCTTTCTTT. It codes for CASSQDPGHLNTEAFF.